This TCR beta chain was observed in a study of T cells after yellow fever vaccination. The sample holds many counts of this clonotype. Each CDR3 protein is one row after TCRdb ran MiXCR on the 5' RACE reads. The table lists some 350,000 distinct CDR3 sequences, 3% to 4.5% of them singletons. In germline, CDR1 is ENHRY, CDR2 SYGVKD. The CDR3 sequence is 15 residues long. The ends were cut back, 0 bases at V and 8 bases at J, with 16 bases in the middle. The chain couples TRBV10-3 to TRBJ1-2; D might be TRBD1 (6 bases). The receptor comes from a man younger than 30 who received the YFV17D yellow fever vaccine. The sequencing used PBMCs, collected 5 days after the yellow fever booster vaccination. The chain's CDR3 is CAISESSPTGYGYTF. CDR3 DNA sequence: TGTGCCATCAGTGAGTCGAGCCCCACAGGGTACGGCTACACCTTC.